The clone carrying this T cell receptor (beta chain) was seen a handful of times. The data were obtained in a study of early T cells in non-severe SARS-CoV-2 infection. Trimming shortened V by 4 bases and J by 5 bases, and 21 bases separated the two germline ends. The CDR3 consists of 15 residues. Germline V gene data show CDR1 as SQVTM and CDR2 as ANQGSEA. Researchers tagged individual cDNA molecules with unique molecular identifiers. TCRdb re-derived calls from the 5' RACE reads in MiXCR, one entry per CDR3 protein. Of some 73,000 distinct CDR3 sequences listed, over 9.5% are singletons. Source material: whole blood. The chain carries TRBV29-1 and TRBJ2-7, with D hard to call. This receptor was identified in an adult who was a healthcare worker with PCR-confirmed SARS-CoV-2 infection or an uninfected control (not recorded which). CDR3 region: CSVVLARAPLHEQYF. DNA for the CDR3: TGCAGCGTTGTATTAGCCCGAGCCCCCCTCCACGAGCAGTACTTC.